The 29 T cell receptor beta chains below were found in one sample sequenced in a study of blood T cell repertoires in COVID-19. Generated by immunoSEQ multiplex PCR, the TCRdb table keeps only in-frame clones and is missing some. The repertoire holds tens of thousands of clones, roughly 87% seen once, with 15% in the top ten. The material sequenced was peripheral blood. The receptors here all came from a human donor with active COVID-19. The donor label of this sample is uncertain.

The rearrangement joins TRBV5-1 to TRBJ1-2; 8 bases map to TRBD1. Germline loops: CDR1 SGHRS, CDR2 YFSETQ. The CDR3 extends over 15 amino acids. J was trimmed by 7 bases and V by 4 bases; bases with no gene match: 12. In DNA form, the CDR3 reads TGCGCCAGCAGCCAGGGACAGGCGGGTAGGGGTGGCTACACCTTC. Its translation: CASSQGQAGRGGYTF.

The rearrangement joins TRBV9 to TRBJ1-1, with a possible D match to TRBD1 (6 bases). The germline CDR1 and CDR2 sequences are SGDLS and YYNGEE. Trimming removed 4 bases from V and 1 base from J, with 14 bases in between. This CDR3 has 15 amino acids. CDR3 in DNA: TGTGCCAGCAGCCCTGGAGGGGGGGCGAACACTGAAGCTTTCTTT. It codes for CASSPGGGANTEAFF.

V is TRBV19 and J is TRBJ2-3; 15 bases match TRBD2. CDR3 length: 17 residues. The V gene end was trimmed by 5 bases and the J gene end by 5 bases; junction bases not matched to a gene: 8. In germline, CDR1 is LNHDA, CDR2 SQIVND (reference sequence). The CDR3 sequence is CASSSGLAGGPEDTQYF. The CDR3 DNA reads TGTGCCAGTAGTTCCGGACTAGCGGGGGGGCCGGAAGATACGCAGTATTTT.

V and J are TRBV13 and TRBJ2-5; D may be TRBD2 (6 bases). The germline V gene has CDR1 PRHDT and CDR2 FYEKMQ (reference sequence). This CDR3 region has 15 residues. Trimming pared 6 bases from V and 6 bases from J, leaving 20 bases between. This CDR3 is CASRRQYGGGKTQYF. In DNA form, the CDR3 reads TGTGCCAGCAGACGACAGTACGGCGGAGGGAAGACCCAGTACTTC. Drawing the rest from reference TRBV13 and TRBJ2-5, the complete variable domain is AAGVIQSPRHLIKEKRETATLKCYPIPRHDTVYWYQQGPGQDPQFLISFYEKMQSDKGSIPDRFSAQQFSDYHSELNMSSLELGDSALYFCASRRQYGGGKTQYFGPGTRLLVL.

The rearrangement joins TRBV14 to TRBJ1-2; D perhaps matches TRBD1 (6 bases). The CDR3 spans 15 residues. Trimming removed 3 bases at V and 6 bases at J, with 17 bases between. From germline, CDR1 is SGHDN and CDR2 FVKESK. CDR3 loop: CASSHTGPQSDGYTF. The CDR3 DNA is TGTGCCAGCAGCCATACAGGGCCCCAATCGGATGGCTACACCTTC.

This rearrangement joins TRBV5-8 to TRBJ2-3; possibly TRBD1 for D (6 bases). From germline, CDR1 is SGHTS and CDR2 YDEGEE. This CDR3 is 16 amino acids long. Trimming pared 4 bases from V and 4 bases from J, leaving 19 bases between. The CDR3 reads CASSRGHSRSADTQYF. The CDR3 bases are TGTGCCAGCAGCCGGGGACATTCGCGGAGCGCAGATACGCAGTATTTT.

The CDR3 nucleotides read TGTGCCAGCAGGGTGACAGGCGTCTACGAGCAGTACTTC. It encodes CASRVTGVYEQYF. This chain links TRBV6-5 with TRBJ2-7; D is possibly TRBD1 (6 bases). V shed 6 bases and J shed 3 bases, with 12 bases lying between them. This CDR3 comprises 13 residues. Germline V lookup: CDR1 MNHEY, CDR2 SVGAGI.

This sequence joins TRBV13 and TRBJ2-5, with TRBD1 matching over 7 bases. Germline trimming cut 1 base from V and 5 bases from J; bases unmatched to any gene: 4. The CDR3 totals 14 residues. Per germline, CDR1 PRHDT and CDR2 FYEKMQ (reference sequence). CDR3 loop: CASSLAFRGETQYF. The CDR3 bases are TGTGCCAGCAGCTTAGCCTTCAGGGGGGAGACCCAGTACTTC. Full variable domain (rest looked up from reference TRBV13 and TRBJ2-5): AAGVIQSPRHLIKEKRETATLKCYPIPRHDTVYWYQQGPGQDPQFLISFYEKMQSDKGSIPDRFSAQQFSDYHSELNMSSLELGDSALYFCASSLAFRGETQYFGPGTRLLVL.

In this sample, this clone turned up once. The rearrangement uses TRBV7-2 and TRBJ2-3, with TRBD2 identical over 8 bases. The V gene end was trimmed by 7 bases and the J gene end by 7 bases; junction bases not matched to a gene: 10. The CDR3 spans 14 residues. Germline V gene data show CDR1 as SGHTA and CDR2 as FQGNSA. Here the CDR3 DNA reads TGTGCCAGCAACTCCGGGGGGGGGTCTTATACGCAGTATTTT. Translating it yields CASNSGGGSYTQYF.

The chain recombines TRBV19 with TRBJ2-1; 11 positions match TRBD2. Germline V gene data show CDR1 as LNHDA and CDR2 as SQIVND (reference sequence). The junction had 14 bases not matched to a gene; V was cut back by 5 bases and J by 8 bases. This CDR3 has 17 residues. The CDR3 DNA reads TGTGCCAGTAGTCCTCGCCCTAGCGGGGGGAGGTTGCATGAGCAGTTCTTC. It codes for CASSPRPSGGRLHEQFF.

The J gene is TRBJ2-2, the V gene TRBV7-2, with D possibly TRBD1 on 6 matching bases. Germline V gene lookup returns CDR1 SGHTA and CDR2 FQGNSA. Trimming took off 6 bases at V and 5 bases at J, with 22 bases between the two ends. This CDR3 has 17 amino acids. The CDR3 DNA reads TGTGCCAGCAGATACTCCTCAGGGGTTAGAACTACCGGGGAGCTGTTTTTT. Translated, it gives CASRYSSGVRTTGELFF.

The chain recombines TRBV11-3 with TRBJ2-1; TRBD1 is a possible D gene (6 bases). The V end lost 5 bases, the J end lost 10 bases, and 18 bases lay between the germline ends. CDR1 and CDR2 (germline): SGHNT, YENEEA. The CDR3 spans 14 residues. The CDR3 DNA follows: TGTGCCAGCAGCCCTAACGTGGGGGCAGGGGAGCAGTTCTTC. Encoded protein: CASSPNVGAGEQFF.

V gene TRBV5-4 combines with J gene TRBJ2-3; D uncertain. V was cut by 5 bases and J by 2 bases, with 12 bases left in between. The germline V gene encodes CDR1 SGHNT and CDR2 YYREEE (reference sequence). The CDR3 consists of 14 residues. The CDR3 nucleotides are TGTGCCAGCAGGGCTGCACATTCCACAGATACGCAGTATTTT. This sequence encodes CASRAAHSTDTQYF. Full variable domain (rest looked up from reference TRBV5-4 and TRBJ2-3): ETGVTQSPTHLIKTRGQQVTLRCSSQSGHNTVSWYQQALGQGPQFIFQYYREEENGRGNFPPRFSGLQFPNYSSELNVNALELDDSALYLCASRAAHSTDTQYFGPGTRLTVL.

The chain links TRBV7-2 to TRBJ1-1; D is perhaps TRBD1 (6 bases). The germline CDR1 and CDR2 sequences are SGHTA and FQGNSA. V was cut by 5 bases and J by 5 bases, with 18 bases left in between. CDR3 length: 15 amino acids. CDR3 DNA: TGTGCCAGCAGCCCCACCCTTTACAGGGATACTGAAGCTTTCTTT. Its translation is CASSPTLYRDTEAFF.

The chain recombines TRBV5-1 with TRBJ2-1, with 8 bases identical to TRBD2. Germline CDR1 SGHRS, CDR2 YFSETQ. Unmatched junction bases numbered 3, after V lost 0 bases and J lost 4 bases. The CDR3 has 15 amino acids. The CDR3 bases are TGCGCCAGCAGCTTGGTAGCGGGGAGATACAATGAGCAGTTCTTC. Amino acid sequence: CASSLVAGRYNEQFF.

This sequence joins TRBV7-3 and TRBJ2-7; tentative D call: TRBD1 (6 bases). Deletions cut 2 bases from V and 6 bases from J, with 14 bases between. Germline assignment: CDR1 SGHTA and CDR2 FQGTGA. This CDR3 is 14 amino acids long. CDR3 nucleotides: TGTGCCAGCAGCTTACAGGGGAGCTCTAGCGAGCAGTACTTC. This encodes CASSLQGSSSEQYF.

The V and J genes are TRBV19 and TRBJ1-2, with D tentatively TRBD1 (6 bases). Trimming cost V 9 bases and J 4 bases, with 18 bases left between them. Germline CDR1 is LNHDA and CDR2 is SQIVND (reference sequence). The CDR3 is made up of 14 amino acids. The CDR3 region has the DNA TGTGCCAGCCAACATCCGGGACATCTCTATGGCTACACCTTC. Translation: CASQHPGHLYGYTF.

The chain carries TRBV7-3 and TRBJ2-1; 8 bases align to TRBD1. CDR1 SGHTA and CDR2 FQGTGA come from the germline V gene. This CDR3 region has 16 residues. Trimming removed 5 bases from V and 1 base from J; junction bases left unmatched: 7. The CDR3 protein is CASSQQGGVSYNEQFF. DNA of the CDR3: TGTGCCAGCAGCCAACAGGGGGGAGTATCCTACAATGAGCAGTTCTTC.

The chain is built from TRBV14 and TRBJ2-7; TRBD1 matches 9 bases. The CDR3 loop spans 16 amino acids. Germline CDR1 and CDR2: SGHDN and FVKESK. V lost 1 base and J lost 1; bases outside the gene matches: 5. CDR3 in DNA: TGTGCCAGCAGCCAAGGTGTAGACAGGGGGTCCTACGAGCAGTACTTC. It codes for CASSQGVDRGSYEQYF.

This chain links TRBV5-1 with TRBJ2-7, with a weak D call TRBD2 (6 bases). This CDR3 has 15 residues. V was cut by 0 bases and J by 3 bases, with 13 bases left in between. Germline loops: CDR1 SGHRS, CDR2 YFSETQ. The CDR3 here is CASSLDRQGLYEQYF. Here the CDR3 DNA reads TGCGCCAGCAGCTTGGACCGCCAGGGACTCTACGAGCAGTACTTC.

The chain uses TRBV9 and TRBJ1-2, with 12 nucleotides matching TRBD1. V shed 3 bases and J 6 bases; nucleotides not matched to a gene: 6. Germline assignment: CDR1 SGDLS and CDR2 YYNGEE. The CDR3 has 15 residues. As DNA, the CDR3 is TGTGCCAGCAGCGCGCCATGGGACAGGGGGCATGGCTACACCTTC. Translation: CASSAPWDRGHGYTF. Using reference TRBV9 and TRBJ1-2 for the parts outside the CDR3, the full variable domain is DSGVTQTPKHLITATGQRVTLRCSPRSGDLSVYWYQQSLDQGLQFLIQYYNGEERAKGNILERFSAQQFPDLHSELNLSSLELGDSALYFCASSAPWDRGHGYTFGSGTRLTVV.

As DNA, the CDR3 is TGTGCCAGCAGTTACCTCCTAGCGGGGTCGGATACGCAGTATTTT. Translation gives CASSYLLAGSDTQYF. The genes are TRBV6-2 or TRBV6-3 and TRBJ2-3, with TRBD2 matching 9 bases. This CDR3 is built from 15 residues. With 2 bases clipped from V and 6 bases from J, the junction kept 6 bases outside the gene matches. Germline assignment: CDR1 MNHEY and CDR2 SVGEGT.

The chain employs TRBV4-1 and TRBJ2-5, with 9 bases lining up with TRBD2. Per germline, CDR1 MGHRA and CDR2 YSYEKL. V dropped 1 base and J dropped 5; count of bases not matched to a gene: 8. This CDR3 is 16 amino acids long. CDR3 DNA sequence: TGCGCCAGCAGCCAAGGGGCCGGACTAGCGAAGGAGACCCAGTACTTC. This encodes CASSQGAGLAKETQYF.

The CDR3 DNA reads as TGTGCCGCCTCCAGGGACTACACCGGGGAGCTGTTTTTT. The encoded protein is CAASRDYTGELFF. The chain is built from TRBV15 and TRBJ2-2; the D gene is possibly TRBD2 (6 bases). This CDR3 comprises 13 residues. Germline V gene lookup returns CDR1 LNHNV and CDR2 YYDKDF (reference sequence). V lost 11 bases, J lost 3 bases, and 13 bases lay in between.

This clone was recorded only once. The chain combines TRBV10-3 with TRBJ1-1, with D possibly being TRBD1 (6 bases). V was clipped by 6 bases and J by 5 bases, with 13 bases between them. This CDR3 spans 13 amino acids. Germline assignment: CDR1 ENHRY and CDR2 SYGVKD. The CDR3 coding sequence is TGTGCCATCAGGGGGACAAAGTGGACTGAAGCTTTCTTT. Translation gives CAIRGTKWTEAFF.

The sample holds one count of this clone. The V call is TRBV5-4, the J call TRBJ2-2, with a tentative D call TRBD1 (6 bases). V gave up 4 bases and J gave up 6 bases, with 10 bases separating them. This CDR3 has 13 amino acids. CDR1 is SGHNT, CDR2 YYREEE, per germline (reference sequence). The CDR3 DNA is TGTGCCAGCAGCCCAACAGGGCCCGGGGAGCTGTTTTTT. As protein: CASSPTGPGELFF.

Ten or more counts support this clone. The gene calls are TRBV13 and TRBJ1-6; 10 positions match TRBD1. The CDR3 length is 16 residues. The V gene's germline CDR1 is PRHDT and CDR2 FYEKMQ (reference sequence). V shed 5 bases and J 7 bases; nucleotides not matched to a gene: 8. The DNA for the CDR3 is TGTGCCAGCAGCCGCGGGACAGGGGCCAAAAATTCACCCCTCCACTTT. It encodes CASSRGTGAKNSPLHF.

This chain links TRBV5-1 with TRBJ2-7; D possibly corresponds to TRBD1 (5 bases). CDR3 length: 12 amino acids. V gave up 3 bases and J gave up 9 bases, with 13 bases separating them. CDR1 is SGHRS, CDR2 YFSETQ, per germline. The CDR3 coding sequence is TGCGCCAGCAGCTCCACCCAGGGAACGCAGTACTTC. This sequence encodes CASSSTQGTQYF.

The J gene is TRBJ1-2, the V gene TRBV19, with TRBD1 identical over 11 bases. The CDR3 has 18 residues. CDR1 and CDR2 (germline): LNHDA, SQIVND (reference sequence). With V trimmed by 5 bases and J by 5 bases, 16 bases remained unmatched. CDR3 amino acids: CASSPTRTGGVGGYGYTF. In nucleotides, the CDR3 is TGTGCCAGTAGTCCGACCCGGACAGGGGGCGTCGGGGGGTATGGCTACACCTTC.